This TCR beta chain was sequenced during a study of cytotoxic CD8 clonotypes in ibrutinib-treated CLL (dated by TCRdb to the early 2020s). About the study as a whole: The cohort had 11 to 12 relapsed/refractory and approximately 15 treatment-naive patients; around 17 were IGHV unmutated. Partial responses were observed in approximately 24 patients and complete responses in 2; after a median follow-up of around 68 months, remission was maintained in approximately 15 patients and progression was observed in about twelve. Samples at response were collected after a median of roughly twelve months of treatment, with a range of roughly 6 to 40 months. An average of approximately 260,000 productive templates and tens of thousands of productive rearrangements was obtained per sample. Longitudinal samples were available for about 30% of the 86 trial participants. Cryopreserved peripheral blood mononuclear cells were collected before treatment, at response, and at either disease progression or sustained remission.

What the research found in general, with its limitations: Public clonotypes were rare and either shrank or stayed stable during treatment, and the rise in clonality at ibrutinib response reflected expansion of private clonotypes. Baseline clonality was found to be higher than that of age-matched healthy donors and was strongly correlated with circulating CD8+ T-cell counts. At ibrutinib response clonality went up, during sustained remission it held steady, and at progression it dropped back toward baseline. Sampling times were not matched between patients in sustained remission and patients whose disease was progressing, and lymph node repertoires were not examined.

A MiSeq instrument was used for deep resolution sequencing, which targeted depths ranging from 1 in 1 million up to 1 in 200,000 T cells, with coverage averaging 10x for each clonotype. The immunoSEQ hsTCRB Kit was used to generate TCR beta libraries. The source study handled its data this way. Data were analyzed with ImmunoSEQ Data Assistant and ImmunoSEQ Analyzer, with V, D and J genes assigned per IMGT definitions. Clonality, which ranges from 0 to 1, was calculated by subtracting the normalized Shannon entropy of productive rearrangement frequencies from one. Only overrepresented clonotypes making up at least 0.05% of each patient's repertoire were included in the public clonotype analysis. Approximately 12 age-matched healthy donor repertoires from immuneACCESS were used as controls for clonality. TCRdb carries this immuneACCESS record with in-frame sequences only. Its versions omit some clonotypes, under half of them owing to an unresolved V gene in the studies checked, with the rest unexplained. V and J calls and clone size are as listed in that table; D and trimming were resolved from the DNA. This sample lists around 300,000 clones; about 80% were detected once. The ten largest account for more than 6% of the sample.

Note on this clone: The clone's antigen remains unknown. Within one base of it there is no much larger clone, and no base qualities were kept.

For TCR beta library preparation, about 2.2 micrograms of genomic DNA was extracted from cryopreserved PBMCs. High-throughput TCR beta sequencing was performed on longitudinal blood samples from CLL patients receiving ibrutinib monotherapy. The patients were enrolled in a single-center, open-label phase 2 trial of ibrutinib monotherapy. Reading the germline V gene gives CDR1 MGHRA and CDR2 YSYEKL. Trimming removed 2 bases from V and 3 bases from J; the gene matches leave 14 bases unexplained. From the cysteine up to the phenylalanine, the CDR3 has a length of 18 residues. Only the CDR3 part of the read is kept: 54 bases, read in frame from the first base.

The sequence links TRBV4-1 to TRBJ2-5, with 8 junctional bases fitting TRBD2. The sample here was PBMCs, taken before ibrutinib treatment. This sequence was found in a human donor with chronic lymphocytic leukemia. The bases are TGCGCCAGCAGCCAACTCCCCACTAAGCGGGAGTTTAAAGAGACCCAGTACTTC. The translation is CASSQLPTKREFKETQYF.